Below, 5 T cell receptor beta chains from the same sample are listed, as sequenced in a study of T-cell memory formation after mild COVID-19. TCRdb reprocessed the 5' RACE reads with MiXCR, giving one entry per CDR3 protein. The repertoire holds about 190,000 distinct CDR3 sequences, with about a fifth as singletons. Sequenced sample: PBMCs or a T cell subset sorted from them (not recorded which). The receptors derive from an adult woman who had mild COVID-19 (a few samples of this study predate the infection). Cell type and time point are not known.

The chain has TRBV5-1 and TRBJ1-2, with TRBD1 identical over 7 bases. Per the germline V gene, CDR1 is SGHRS and CDR2 is YFSETQ. This CDR3 region has 15 residues. Losses at the gene ends were 4 bases for V and 4 bases for J; bases not matched to a gene: 10. Here the CDR3 reads CASSPETGTSYGYTF. For the CDR3, the DNA is TGCGCCAGCAGCCCCGAGACAGGGACAAGCTATGGCTACACCTTC.

Many counts were recorded for this clonotype. The V gene is TRBV7-9, the J gene TRBJ2-5; D is ambiguous. Germline assignment: CDR1 SEHNR and CDR2 FQNEAQ (reference sequence). The CDR3 consists of 13 residues. Trimming cost V 6 bases and J 2 bases, with 10 bases left between them. In DNA, the CDR3 is TGTGCCAGCAGTCCTGTTCGTCAAGAGACCCAGTACTTC. This gives the protein CASSPVRQETQYF.

The J gene is TRBJ2-1, the V gene TRBV25-1; TRBD2 matches 8 bases. Germline V gives CDR1 MGHDK, CDR2 SYGVNS. The V gene end was trimmed by 4 bases and the J gene end by 7 bases; junction bases not matched to a gene: 9. The CDR3 runs 15 residues. The CDR3 spells CASSGPGLGPNEQFF. CDR3 nucleotide sequence: TGTGCCAGCAGTGGACCGGGACTAGGTCCAAATGAGCAGTTCTTC.

In this sample, this clonotype turned up a few times. The V call is TRBV18, the J call TRBJ2-7, with a tentative D call TRBD2 (6 bases). CDR1 KGHSH and CDR2 LQKENI come from the germline V gene. Trimming took 6 bases from V and 4 from J, leaving 19 bases between them. The CDR3 length is 15 residues. In nucleotides, the CDR3 is TGTGCCAGCTCTCCCCCGCCGGGGGAAACATACGAGCAGTACTTC. It translates to CASSPPPGETYEQYF.

This clonotype was found a few times. J is TRBJ2-7 and V is TRBV4-1; the match to TRBD1 covers 9 bases. CDR3 length equals 16 residues. J was trimmed by 2 bases and V by 4 bases; bases with no gene match: 9. Germline CDR1 MGHRA, CDR2 YSYEKL. The CDR3, as DNA: TGCGCCAGCAGCCTTTCCGGGACAGGGCTAACCTACGAGCAGTACTTC. Translating gives CASSLSGTGLTYEQYF.